The 2 T cell receptor beta chains in this list originate from one sample, sequenced in a study of T cell responses to AZD1222 COVID-19 vaccine. TCRdb's table, derived via immunoSEQ multiplex PCR, lists solely in-frame clones and lacks some. The sample lists about 130,000 clones; roughly 88% were seen once. The source material was peripheral blood, sampled 28 days after the second AZD1222 dose. All receptors derive from an adult who received the AZD1222 COVID-19 vaccine.

V is TRBV5-4 and J is TRBJ1-4; D perhaps matches TRBD1 (5 bases). V was clipped by 4 bases and J by 5 bases, with 12 bases between them. The length of the CDR3 is 14 residues. CDR1 SGHNT and CDR2 YYREEE come from the germline V gene (reference sequence). The CDR3 nucleotides read TGTGCCAGCAGCCGAGATCAGGGAAATGAAAAACTGTTTTTT. Its protein is CASSRDQGNEKLFF.

CDR3 amino acids: CASSRKNRGDNEKLFF. CDR3 in DNA: TGTGCCAGCAGCAGGAAAAACAGGGGGGACAATGAAAAACTGTTTTTT. The chain employs TRBV21-1 and TRBJ1-4; the table assigns TRBD1, which was not confirmed against the DNA. TRBV21-1 is designated a pseudogene. The CDR3 spans 16 residues.